This T cell receptor (beta chain) was sequenced during a study of human T cells and chemical hapten exposure. Study-wide background: TCR yield per sample varied, mainly due to pooled library volumes. Findings and limits, study-wide: Positively correlated with patch test score were the counts of PT1 expanded TCRs.

Stated time point: patch test 3, about 24 weeks after DPC sensitization. Treatment meaning: therapeutic diphenylcyclopropenone sensitization with weekly scalp DPC. A note on this clonotype: The target antigen is unknown.

The library attached unique molecular identifiers to individual cDNA molecules. TCRdb used MiXCR to reprocess the RACE reads, holding one entry per CDR3 protein. The sample holds 150,000 to 200,000 distinct CDR3 sequences, 28% seen once. The CDR3 contains 14 residues. CDR1 is SGHTA, CDR2 FQGTGA, per germline. V lost 5 bases to trimming and J lost 7 bases, with 16 bases between them. The receptor comes from a woman in her late teens or twenties with alopecia areata. Some clones in this sample may be carry-over from other donors' samples. The rearrangement uses TRBV7-3 and TRBJ2-3; maybe TRBD2 (6 bases). The sample here was whole blood, taken in connection with sensitization to the hapten diphenylcyclopropenone (DPC). The CDR3 region is CASSRPGTLNTQYF. DNA of the CDR3: TGTGCCAGCAGCCGTCCCGGGACTCTGAATACGCAGTATTTT.